Following are 17 T cell receptor beta chains from one sample sequenced in a study of tumor-infiltrating lymphocytes in primary liver carcinoma. Production of TCR beta cDNA used around 0.45 ug total RNA together with a constant-region primer. Three nested multiplex PCR rounds of slightly modified ARM-PCR generated TCR beta libraries. Researchers ran the first two PCR rounds for roughly 10 cycles each with TRBV1-TRBV30 forward primers and a C-beta reverse primer. TCRdb re-called the multiplex PCR reads through MiXCR, storing one row per CDR3 protein. Of 110,000 or so distinct CDR3 sequences listed, about four fifths are singletons. The source material, 20-30 mg of unsorted bulk tissue, was used to co-extract RNA and DNA. Sequences were obtained from liver tumor tissue from sampling region 3. Stated subset: tumor region T3, left-lateral pole. All receptors derive from a middle-aged man with primary liver carcinoma and hepatitis B virus infection.

The chain couples TRBV29-1 to TRBJ2-7; D could derive from TRBD1 or TRBD2 (5 bases each). The CDR3 has 15 amino acids. Trimming shortened V by 3 bases and J by 5 bases, and 20 bases separated the two germline ends. The V gene's germline CDR1 is SQVTM and CDR2 ANQGSEA. This CDR3 reads CSVEEWDGGVDEQYF. As DNA, the CDR3 is TGCAGCGTTGAGGAATGGGATGGGGGAGTAGACGAGCAGTACTTC.

This chain links TRBV9 with TRBJ2-7; TRBD1 aligns across 9 bases. This CDR3 has 14 amino acids. The V segment lost 4 bases and the J segment 2 bases; nucleotides outside the gene matches: 4. Looked up from germline, CDR1 is SGDLS and CDR2 is YYNGEE. As DNA, the CDR3 is TGTGCCAGCAGCAAAGGACAGGGGCCCTACGAGCAGTACTTC. It encodes CASSKGQGPYEQYF.

Of note for this clonotype: Sequence at one end of the junction differs from germline and may be a read error. The chain uses TRBV5-1 and TRBJ1-2, with no clear D. The germline CDR1 and CDR2 sequences are SGHRS and YFSETQ. This CDR3 comprises 15 residues. The CDR3 loop is CASSLETITNNGYTF. CDR3 nucleotide sequence: TGCGCCAGCAGCTTGGAAACAATAACTAACAATGGCTACACCTTC.

In DNA, the CDR3 is TGTGCCAGCAAACTCTCGAACAGGACTCAGCCCCAGCATTTT. As protein: CASKLSNRTQPQHF. The chain links TRBV6-2 or TRBV6-3 to TRBJ1-5; a possible D gene is TRBD1 (5 bases). V dropped 7 bases and J dropped 6 bases, with 16 bases sitting between them. Germline V gene sequence: CDR1 MNHEY, CDR2 SVGEGT. This CDR3 has 14 residues.

To note about this clonotype: The CDR3 carries no conserved terminal phenylalanine or tryptophan, so it likely arises from a read error. No DNA is shown, since the ends of the CDR3 on it are uncertain; the CDR3 is the one TCRdb lists. The rearrangement joins TRBV29-1 to TRBJ2-5; the table's D gene call, TRBD1, was not cross checked with the DNA. The CDR3 is 12 residues long, counting both termini. The germline V gene has CDR1 SQVTM and CDR2 ANQGSEA. Here the CDR3 reads CSVWGEQETHYY.

Concerning this clonotype itself: The junction shows a germline mismatch at one end, possibly a read error. This sequence joins TRBV12-3 or TRBV12-4 and TRBJ1-1, with D possibly matching TRBD1 (5 bases). The CDR3 extends over 12 amino acids. The CDR3 DNA reads TGTACCAGCAGATATGTGACAGCTGAAGCTTTCTTT. Translation: CTSRYVTAEAFF.

This clonotype was seen just once. The chain has TRBV28 and TRBJ1-1; D perhaps matches TRBD1 (5 bases). CDR1 is MDHEN, CDR2 SYDVKM, per germline. The CDR3 is made up of 15 amino acids. CDR3 nucleotides: TGTGTCGGCAGTTTAGCAACAACAGGGAACACTGAAGCTTTCTTT. Its translation is CVGSLATTGNTEAFF.

Points on this clonotype: It is likely a read error, because the conserved phenylalanine at the end of the CDR3 is missing. This chain joins TRBV29-1 and TRBJ2-7; D remains ambiguous. Germline assignment: CDR1 SQVTM and CDR2 ANQGSEA. V was clipped by 4 bases and J by 2 bases, with 12 bases between them. This CDR3 has 13 residues. CDR3 protein: CSVVGAPTYEQYI. The CDR3 nucleotides are TGCAGCGTTGTTGGCGCCCCCACCTACGAGCAGTACATA.

Concerning this clonotype itself: A much larger clone is a single base away; this may be a read error. Since the CDR3 does not end with the conserved phenylalanine or tryptophan, this likely comes from a read error. The V and J genes are TRBV2 and TRBJ2-5, with 9 bases matching TRBD2. CDR3 length equals 13 residues. Unmatched junction bases numbered 4, after V lost 6 bases and J lost 5 bases. Germline CDR1 and CDR2: SNHLY and FYNNEI. The CDR3 spells CASSGTSMETQYS. The CDR3 bases are TGTGCCAGCAGCGGGACTAGCATGGAGACCCAGTACTCC.

V usage is TRBV19 and J usage is TRBJ2-2, with 8 bases aligning to TRBD2. V lost 5 bases and J lost 0; bases outside the gene matches: 2. Looked up from germline, CDR1 is LNHDA and CDR2 is SQIVND (reference sequence). CDR3 length: 15 residues. The CDR3 here is CASSLSGANTGELFF. CDR3 nucleotides: TGTGCCAGTAGTCTTAGCGGGGCGAACACCGGGGAGCTGTTTTTT.

This rearrangement joins TRBV6-5 to TRBJ2-1; 8 nucleotides line up with TRBD1. Germline V lookup: CDR1 MNHEY, CDR2 SVGAGI. The CDR3 extends over 14 amino acids. The ends lost 9 bases at V and 6 bases at J; junction bases unmatched: 10. In nucleotides, the CDR3 is TGTGCCAGAAGTGTGGACAGGGTTGTCAATGAGCAGTTCTTC. This translates into CARSVDRVVNEQFF.

With respect to this clonotype: It is likely a read error, because the conserved phenylalanine at the end of the CDR3 is missing. The DNA is left out, because the CDR3 cannot be placed on it with certainty; the CDR3 is given as TCRdb lists it. The rearrangement links TRBV11-2 to TRBJ2-6; TRBD2 is the table's D call and was not checked against the DNA. The CDR3 is 15 amino acids in total, end residues counted. Germline V CDR1 and CDR2: SGHAT, FQNNGV. CDR3 amino acids: CATQRPRSGANVMTL.

Concerning this clonotype: The junction differs from germline at one of its ends, possibly a read error. This chain links TRBV5-1 with TRBJ2-3; D is perhaps TRBD2 (5 bases). The CDR3 runs to 15 residues. The germline V gene has CDR1 SGHRS and CDR2 YFSETQ. The CDR3 loop reads CASSLEAGITDMQYF. For the CDR3, the DNA is TGCGCCAGCAGCTTGGAGGCGGGCATCACAGATATGCAGTATTTT.

The chain combines TRBV11-1 with TRBJ2-3, with D possibly TRBD1 on 6 matching bases. This CDR3 has 15 amino acids. Trimming shortened V by 6 bases and J by 12 bases, and 25 bases separated the two germline ends. Per germline, CDR1 SGHAT and CDR2 FQDESV (reference sequence). In DNA form, the CDR3 reads TGTGCCAGCAGTTTGCCGAGGGGGAACACAGATATACAGTATTTT. Its protein product is CASSLPRGNTDIQYF.

Remarks on this clonotype: At one end, the junction sequence differs from germline, possibly due to a read error. This chain links TRBV11-1 with TRBJ1-1, with D maybe TRBD1 (5 bases). The CDR3 totals 14 residues. Germline loops: CDR1 SGHAT, CDR2 FQDESV (reference sequence). The chain's CDR3 is CANSSSRGIAEAFF. CDR3 bases: TGTGCCAACAGCTCAAGCCGGGGGATAGCTGAAGCTTTCTTT.

As regards this clonotype: It is unclear where the CDR3 begins or ends on the DNA, so no DNA is shown, and the CDR3 is as TCRdb lists it. The V call is TRBV6-5, the J call TRBJ2-7; no DNA check was done on the table's D call, TRBD1. CDR1 MNHEY and CDR2 SVGAGI come from the germline V gene. The CDR3 length equals 16 residues, ends included. CDR3 in amino acids: CANSYGCRGHTYEQYF.

As concerns this clonotype: One end of the junction varies from germline; a read error may be responsible. The chain combines TRBV12-3 or TRBV12-4 with TRBJ2-1, with D tentatively TRBD2 (5 bases). The CDR3 loop spans 19 amino acids. The CDR3 DNA reads as TGTGCTAGCAGTTTAGAAGCCAGAGGGTCGCTGCCCTCCTACAATGAGCAGTTCTTC. This codes for CASSLEARGSLPSYNEQFF.